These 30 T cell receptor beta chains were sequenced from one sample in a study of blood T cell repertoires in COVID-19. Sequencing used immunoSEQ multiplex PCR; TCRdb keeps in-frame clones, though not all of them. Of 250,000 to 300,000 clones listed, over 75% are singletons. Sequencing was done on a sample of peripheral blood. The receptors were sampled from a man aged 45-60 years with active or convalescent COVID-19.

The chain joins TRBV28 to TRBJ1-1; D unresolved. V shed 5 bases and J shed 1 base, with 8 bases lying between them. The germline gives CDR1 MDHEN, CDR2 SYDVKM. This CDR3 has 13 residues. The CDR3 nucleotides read TGTGCCAGCAGTGATCCAGGGAACACTGAAGCTTTCTTT. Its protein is CASSDPGNTEAFF. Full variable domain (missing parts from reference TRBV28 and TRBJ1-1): DVKVTQSSRYLVKRTGEKVFLECVQDMDHENMFWYRQDPGLGLRLIYFSYDVKMKEKGDIPEGYSVSREKKERFSLILESASTNQTSMYLCASSDPGNTEAFFGQGTRLTVV.

CDR3 residues: CASSYRTPNTEAFF. CDR3 nucleotides: TGTGCCAGCAGTTACCGGACTCCGAACACTGAAGCTTTCTTT. The chain employs TRBV6-6 and TRBJ1-1; no firm D call. The CDR3 totals 14 residues. Trimming removed 2 bases from V and 1 base from J, with 8 bases in between. CDR1 and CDR2 from the germline V gene are MNHNY and SVGAGI (reference sequence).

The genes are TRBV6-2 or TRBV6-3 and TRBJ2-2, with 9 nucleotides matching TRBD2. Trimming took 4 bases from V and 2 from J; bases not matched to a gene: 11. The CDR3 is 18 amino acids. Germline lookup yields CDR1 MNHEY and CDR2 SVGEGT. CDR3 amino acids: CASSWPALAGSNTGELFF. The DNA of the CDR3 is TGTGCCAGCAGTTGGCCGGCCCTAGCGGGGTCTAACACCGGGGAGCTGTTTTTT.

CDR3: CASSSSPGGQETQYF. The CDR3 DNA reads TGTGCCAGCAGCTCTTCACCGGGGGGACAAGAGACCCAGTACTTC. The chain uses TRBV3-1 (or the pseudogene TRBV3-2) and TRBJ2-5, with 7 bases fitting TRBD2. There are 15 residues in the CDR3. CDR1 is LGHDT and CDR2 is YNNKEL in the germline V gene (reference sequence). V shed 5 bases and J 2 bases; nucleotides not matched to a gene: 8.

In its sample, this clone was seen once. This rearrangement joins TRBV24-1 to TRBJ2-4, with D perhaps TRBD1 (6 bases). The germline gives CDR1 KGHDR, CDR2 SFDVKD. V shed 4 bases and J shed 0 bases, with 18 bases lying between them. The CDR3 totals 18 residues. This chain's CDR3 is CATSDPPTGTIAKNIQYF. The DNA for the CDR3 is TGTGCCACCAGTGACCCCCCGACAGGTACTATAGCCAAAAACATTCAGTACTTC.

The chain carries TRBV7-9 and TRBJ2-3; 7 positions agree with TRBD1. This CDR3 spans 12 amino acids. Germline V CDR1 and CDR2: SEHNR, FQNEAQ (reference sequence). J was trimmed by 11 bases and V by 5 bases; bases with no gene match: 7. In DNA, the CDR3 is TGTGCCAGCAGCCCCGGGACAGATTTGCAGTATTTT. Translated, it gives CASSPGTDLQYF.

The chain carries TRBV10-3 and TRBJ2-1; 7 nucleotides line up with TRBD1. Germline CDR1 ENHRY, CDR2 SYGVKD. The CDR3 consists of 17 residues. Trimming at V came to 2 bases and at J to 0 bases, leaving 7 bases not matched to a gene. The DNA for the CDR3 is TGTGCCATCAGTGAGGGACAGGAATACAGCTCCTACAATGAGCAGTTCTTC. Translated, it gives CAISEGQEYSSYNEQFF.

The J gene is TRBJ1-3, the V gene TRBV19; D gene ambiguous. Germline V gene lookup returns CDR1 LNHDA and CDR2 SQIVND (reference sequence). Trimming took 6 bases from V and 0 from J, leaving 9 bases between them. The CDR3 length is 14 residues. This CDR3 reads CASRGDISGNTIYF. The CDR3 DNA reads TGTGCCAGTAGGGGAGATATCTCTGGAAACACCATATATTTT.

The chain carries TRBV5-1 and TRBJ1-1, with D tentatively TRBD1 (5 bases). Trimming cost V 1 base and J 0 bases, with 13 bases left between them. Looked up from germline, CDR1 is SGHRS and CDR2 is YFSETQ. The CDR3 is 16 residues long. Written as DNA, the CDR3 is TGCGCCAGCAGCTTGCAGGGCCAACACCTGAACACTGAAGCTTTCTTT. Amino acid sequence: CASSLQGQHLNTEAFF.

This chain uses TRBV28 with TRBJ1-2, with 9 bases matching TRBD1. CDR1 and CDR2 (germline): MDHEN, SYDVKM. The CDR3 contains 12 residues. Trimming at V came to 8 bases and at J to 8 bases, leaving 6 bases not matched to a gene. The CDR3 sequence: CASRDGTGGYTF. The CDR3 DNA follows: TGTGCCAGCCGGGACGGGACAGGGGGCTACACCTTC.

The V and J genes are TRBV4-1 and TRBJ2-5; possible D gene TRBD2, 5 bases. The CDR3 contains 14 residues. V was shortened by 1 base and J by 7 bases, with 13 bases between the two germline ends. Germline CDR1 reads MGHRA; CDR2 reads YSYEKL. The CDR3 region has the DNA TGCGCCAGCAGCCAAGCAGAGGGAGTGGGGACCCAGTACTTC. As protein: CASSQAEGVGTQYF.

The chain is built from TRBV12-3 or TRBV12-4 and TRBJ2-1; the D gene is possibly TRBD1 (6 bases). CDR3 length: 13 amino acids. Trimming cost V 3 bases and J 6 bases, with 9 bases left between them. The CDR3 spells CASSLGATNEQFF. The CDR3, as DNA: TGTGCCAGCAGTTTGGGGGCGACCAATGAGCAGTTCTTC.

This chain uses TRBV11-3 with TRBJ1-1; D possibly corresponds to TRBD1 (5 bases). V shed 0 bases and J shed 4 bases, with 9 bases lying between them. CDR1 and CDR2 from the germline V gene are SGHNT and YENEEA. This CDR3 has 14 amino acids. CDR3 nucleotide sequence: TGTGCCAGCAGCTTAGATCAGGGTTCCACTGAAGCTTTCTTT. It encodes CASSLDQGSTEAFF.

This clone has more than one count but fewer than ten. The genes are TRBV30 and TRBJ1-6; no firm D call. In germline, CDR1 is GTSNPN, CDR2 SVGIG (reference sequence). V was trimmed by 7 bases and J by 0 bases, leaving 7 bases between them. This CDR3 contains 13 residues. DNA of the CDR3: TGTGCCTACCACAGCTCCTATAATTCACCCCTCCACTTT. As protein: CAYHSSYNSPLHF.

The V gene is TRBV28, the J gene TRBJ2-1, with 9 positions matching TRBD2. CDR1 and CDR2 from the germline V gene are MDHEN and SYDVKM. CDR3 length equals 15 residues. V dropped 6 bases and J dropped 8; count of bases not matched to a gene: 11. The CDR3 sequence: CASSQAGGLSDEQFF. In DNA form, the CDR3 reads TGTGCCAGCAGCCAAGCGGGAGGCCTCTCGGATGAGCAGTTCTTC.

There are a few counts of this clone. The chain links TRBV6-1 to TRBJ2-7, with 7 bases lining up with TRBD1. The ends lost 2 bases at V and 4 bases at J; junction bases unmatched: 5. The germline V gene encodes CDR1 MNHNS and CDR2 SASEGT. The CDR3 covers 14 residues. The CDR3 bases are TGTGCCAGCAGTGAAAGGGGGCGATGGTACGAGCAGTACTTC. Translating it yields CASSERGRWYEQYF.

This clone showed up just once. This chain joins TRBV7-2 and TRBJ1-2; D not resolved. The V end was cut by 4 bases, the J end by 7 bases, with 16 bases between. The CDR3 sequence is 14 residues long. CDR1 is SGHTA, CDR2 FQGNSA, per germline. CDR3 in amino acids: CASSSPHLGGGYTF. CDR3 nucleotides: TGTGCCAGCAGCTCCCCACATCTCGGCGGTGGCTACACCTTC.

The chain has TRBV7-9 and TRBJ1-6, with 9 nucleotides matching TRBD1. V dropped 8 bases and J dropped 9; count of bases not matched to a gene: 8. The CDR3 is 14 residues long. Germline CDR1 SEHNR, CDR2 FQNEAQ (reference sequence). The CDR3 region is CASGEDRGSSPLHF. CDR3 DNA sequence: TGTGCCAGCGGAGAGGACAGGGGAAGTTCACCCCTCCACTTT.

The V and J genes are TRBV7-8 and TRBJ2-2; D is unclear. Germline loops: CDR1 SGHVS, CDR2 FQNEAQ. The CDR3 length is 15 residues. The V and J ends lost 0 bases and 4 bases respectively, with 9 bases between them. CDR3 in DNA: TGTGCCAGCAGCTTAGCGCTTTCGGGCACCGGGGAGCTGTTTTTT. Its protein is CASSLALSGTGELFF.

The CDR3 protein is CASSPLDRAKSYEQYF. CDR3 DNA: TGTGCCAGCAGTCCTCTTGACAGGGCCAAATCCTACGAGCAGTACTTC. The rearrangement uses TRBV28 and TRBJ2-7, with 7 bases identical to TRBD1. J gave up 1 base and V 5 bases, and 11 bases lay outside the gene matches. Germline CDR1 is MDHEN and CDR2 is SYDVKM. There are 16 residues in the CDR3.

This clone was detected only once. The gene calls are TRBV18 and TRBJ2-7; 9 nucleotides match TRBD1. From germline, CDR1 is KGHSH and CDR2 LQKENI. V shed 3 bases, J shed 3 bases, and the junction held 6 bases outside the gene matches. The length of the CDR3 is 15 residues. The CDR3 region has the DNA TGTGCCAGCTCACCGAATAACAGGGGGCTCTACGAGCAGTACTTC. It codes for CASSPNNRGLYEQYF.

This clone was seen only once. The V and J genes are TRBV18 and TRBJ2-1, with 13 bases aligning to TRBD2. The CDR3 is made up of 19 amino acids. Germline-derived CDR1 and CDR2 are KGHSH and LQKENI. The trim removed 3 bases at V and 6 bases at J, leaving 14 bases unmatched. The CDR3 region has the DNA TGTGCCAGCTCACCCCCGGGACTAGCGGGATGGTATTCCCCCAATGAGCAGTTCTTC. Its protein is CASSPPGLAGWYSPNEQFF.

The CDR3 loop reads CASSIGWGTSTDTQYF. The DNA for the CDR3 is TGTGCCAGTAGTATAGGATGGGGGACTAGCACAGATACGCAGTATTTT. The chain is built from TRBV19 and TRBJ2-3; D is perhaps TRBD2 (6 bases). The CDR3 runs 16 residues. Germline lookup yields CDR1 LNHDA and CDR2 SQIVND (reference sequence). The ends were cut back, 1 base at V and 0 bases at J, with 11 bases in the middle.

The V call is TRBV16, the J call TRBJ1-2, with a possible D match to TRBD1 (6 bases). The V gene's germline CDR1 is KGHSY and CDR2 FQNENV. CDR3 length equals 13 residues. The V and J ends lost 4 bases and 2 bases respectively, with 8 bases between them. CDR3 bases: TGTGCCAGCAGCCGCACAGGGAACTATGGCTACACCTTC. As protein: CASSRTGNYGYTF.

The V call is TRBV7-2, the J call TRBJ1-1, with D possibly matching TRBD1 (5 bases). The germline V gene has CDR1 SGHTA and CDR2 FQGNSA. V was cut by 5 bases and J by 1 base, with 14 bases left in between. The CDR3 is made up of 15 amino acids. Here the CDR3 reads CASSPGGARNTEAFF. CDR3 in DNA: TGTGCCAGCAGCCCGGGAGGGGCCCGGAACACTGAAGCTTTCTTT. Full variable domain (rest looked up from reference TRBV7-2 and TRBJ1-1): GAGVSQSPSNKVTEKGKDVELRCDPISGHTALYWYRQSLGQGLEFLIYFQGNSAPDKSGLPSDRFSAERTGGSVSTLTIQRTQQEDSAVYLCASSPGGARNTEAFFGQGTRLTVV.

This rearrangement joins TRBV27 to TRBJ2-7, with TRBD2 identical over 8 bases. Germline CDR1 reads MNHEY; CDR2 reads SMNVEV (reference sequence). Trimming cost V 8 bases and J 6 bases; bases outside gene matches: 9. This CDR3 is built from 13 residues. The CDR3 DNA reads TGTGCCAGCCCCGGGGGGGAAGTGGGCGAGCAGTACTTC. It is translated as CASPGGEVGEQYF.

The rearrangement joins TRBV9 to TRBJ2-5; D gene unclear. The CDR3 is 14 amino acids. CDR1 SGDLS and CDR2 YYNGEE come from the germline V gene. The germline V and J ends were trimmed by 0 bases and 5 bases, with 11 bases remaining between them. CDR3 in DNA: TGTGCCAGCAGCGTAGAGAAATCCGGGGAGACCCAGTACTTC. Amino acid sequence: CASSVEKSGETQYF.

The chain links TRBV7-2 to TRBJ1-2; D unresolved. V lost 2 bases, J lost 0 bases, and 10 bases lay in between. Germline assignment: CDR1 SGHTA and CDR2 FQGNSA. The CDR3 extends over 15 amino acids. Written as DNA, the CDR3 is TGTGCCAGCAGCTTATCCCGGGTTGCTAACTATGGCTACACCTTC. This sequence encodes CASSLSRVANYGYTF.

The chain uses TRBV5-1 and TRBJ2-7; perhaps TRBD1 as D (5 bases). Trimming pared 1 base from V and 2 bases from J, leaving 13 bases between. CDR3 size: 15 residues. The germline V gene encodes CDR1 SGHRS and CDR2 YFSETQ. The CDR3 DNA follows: TGCGCCAGCAGCTTGTATCAGGGAAGCCCCTACGAGCAGTACTTC. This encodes CASSLYQGSPYEQYF.

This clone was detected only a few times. The CDR3 nucleotides read TGTGCCAGCAGTTACGGACAGGGGGGGTACGAGCAGTACTTC. The encoded protein is CASSYGQGGYEQYF. This chain uses TRBV27 with TRBJ2-7; TRBD1 matches 10 bases. In germline, CDR1 is MNHEY, CDR2 SMNVEV (reference sequence). Trimming at V came to 4 bases and at J to 4 bases, leaving 4 bases not matched to a gene. This CDR3 region has 14 residues.